Each of the 32 T cell receptor beta chains below was sequenced from the same sample in a study of T-cell memory formation after mild COVID-19. TCRdb re-analysed the 5' RACE reads in MiXCR, keeping a single row per CDR3 protein. The repertoire consists of hundreds of thousands of distinct CDR3 sequences, with more than 15% occurring once and the leading ten covering approximately 20%. The sequencing input was PBMCs or a T cell subset sorted from them (not recorded which). Every receptor here comes from a man younger than 35 who had mild COVID-19 (a few samples of this study predate the infection). Cell type and time point are not known.

The V call is TRBV9, the J call TRBJ2-5; 9 bases are shared with TRBD1. This CDR3 spans 19 amino acids. The J segment lost 1 base and the V segment lost 2 bases, leaving 15 bases of the junction unmatched. CDR1 is SGDLS, CDR2 YYNGEE, per germline. CDR3 region: CASSVSLGFPGQGQETQYF. The CDR3 nucleotides are TGTGCCAGCAGCGTCTCTCTTGGGTTCCCGGGACAGGGCCAAGAGACCCAGTACTTC.

The rearrangement joins TRBV7-9 to TRBJ2-3; maybe TRBD2 (5 bases). From germline, CDR1 is SEHNR and CDR2 FQNEAQ (reference sequence). V lost 4 bases and J 8 bases, leaving 22 bases between the germline ends. The CDR3 loop spans 16 amino acids. CDR3 DNA: TGTGCCAGCAGCTCGACACTTGACTTCCCTGCGGGTACGCAGTATTTT. Protein sequence: CASSSTLDFPAGTQYF.

There are many counts of this clonotype. V gene TRBV12-3 or TRBV12-4 combines with J gene TRBJ1-4, with a tentative D call TRBD1 (5 bases). This CDR3 is built from 16 residues. V was shortened by 4 bases and J by 0 bases, with 12 bases between the two germline ends. The CDR3 nucleotides read TGTGCCAGCAGTTCACAGGTCCTCTCAACTAATGAAAAACTGTTTTTT. As protein: CASSSQVLSTNEKLFF.

This clonotype was recorded at least ten times. The chain is built from TRBV5-1 and TRBJ2-7; D is possibly TRBD1 (5 bases). The CDR3 is 14 amino acids. Germline CDR1 is SGHRS and CDR2 is YFSETQ. Between the trimmed V and J ends, which lost 2 bases and 3 bases, there was a span of 12 bases. CDR3 in amino acids: CASSLMGRNYEQYV. CDR3 coding DNA: TGCGCCAGCAGCTTAATGGGGCGTAACTACGAGCAGTACGTC.

The chain has TRBV29-1 and TRBJ1-6; 9 positions match TRBD1. The CDR3 loop spans 14 amino acids. Per germline, CDR1 SQVTM and CDR2 ANQGSEA. V shed 5 bases and J 5 bases; nucleotides not matched to a gene: 4. In DNA form, the CDR3 reads TGCAGCGTTCAACAGGGGGCTAATAATTCACCCCTCCACTTT. Amino acids: CSVQQGANNSPLHF. The full variable domain, its missing parts supplied by reference TRBV29-1 and TRBJ1-6, is SAVISQKPSRDICQRGTSLTIQCQVDSQVTMMFWYRQQPGQSLTLIATANQGSEATYESGFVIDKFPISRPNLTFSTLTVSNMSPEDSSIYLCSVQQGANNSPLHFGNGTRLTVT.

In this sample, this clonotype turned up a few times. This rearrangement joins TRBV7-3 to TRBJ2-3; no definite D call. CDR1 and CDR2 from the germline V gene are SGHTA and FQGTGA. CDR3 length: 16 residues. V lost 5 bases and J lost 4, with 19 bases in between. CDR3: CASSPAAGDFSDTQYF. The CDR3 DNA follows: TGTGCCAGCAGCCCCGCCGCAGGCGATTTTTCAGATACGCAGTATTTT. Full variable domain (remainder filled in from reference TRBV7-3 and TRBJ2-3): GAGVSQTPSNKVTEKGKYVELRCDPISGHTALYWYRQSLGQGPEFLIYFQGTGAADDSGLPNDRFFAVRPEGSVSTLKIQRTERGDSAVYLCASSPAAGDFSDTQYFGPGTRLTVL.

The sample holds a few counts of this clonotype. The chain links TRBV6-5 to TRBJ1-4; D gene uncertain. Trimming shortened V by 5 bases and J by 0 bases, and 10 bases separated the two germline ends. CDR1 is MNHEY and CDR2 is SVGAGI in the germline V gene. This CDR3 has 15 amino acids. CDR3 in amino acids: CASSRGPSTNEKLFF. The DNA of the CDR3 is TGTGCCAGCAGTAGAGGTCCTTCAACTAATGAAAAACTGTTTTTT.

DNA of the CDR3: TGCGCCAGCAGCCAAGAGTCCGATAATTCACCCCTCCACTTT. This encodes CASSQESDNSPLHF. The chain has TRBV4-3 and TRBJ1-6; D remains unclear. The CDR3 spans 14 residues. Between the trimmed V and J ends, which lost 0 bases and 5 bases, there was a span of 5 bases. The germline V gene has CDR1 LGHNA and CDR2 YSLEER.

The chain links TRBV6-5 to TRBJ2-3; 7 bases are a match to TRBD1. The V gene's germline CDR1 is MNHEY and CDR2 SVGAGI. This CDR3 is 14 amino acids long. V lost 7 bases to trimming and J lost 6 bases; unmatched junction nucleotides: 10. CDR3 nucleotide sequence: TGTGCCAGCAACGAATATTACAGGGGCGATACGCAGTATTTT. Its translation: CASNEYYRGDTQYF.

There are many counts of this clonotype. V usage is TRBV7-8 and J usage is TRBJ2-2; D possibly corresponds to TRBD2 (6 bases). V gave up 2 bases and J gave up 5 bases, with 9 bases separating them. The CDR3 is made up of 14 amino acids. CDR1 and CDR2 from the germline V gene are SGHVS and FQNEAQ. Written as DNA, the CDR3 is TGTGCCAGCAGCTTAATCGGGGGAACCGGGGAGCTGTTTTTT. Amino acids: CASSLIGGTGELFF.

This clonotype was picked up one time. The CDR3 sequence: CASSLGDLLYGYTF. CDR3 sequence (DNA): TGTGCCAGCTCACTGGGGGACCTTCTCTATGGCTACACCTTC. The rearrangement joins TRBV18 to TRBJ1-2; D is perhaps TRBD1 (5 bases). The germline V gene has CDR1 KGHSH and CDR2 LQKENI. Between the trimmed V and J ends, which lost 4 bases and 4 bases, there was a span of 13 bases. CDR3 length: 14 amino acids.

The rearrangement links TRBV6-5 to TRBJ1-3; no clear D. Trimming left V 3 bases short and J 4 bases short, with 7 bases between. The CDR3 totals 13 residues. Per germline, CDR1 MNHEY and CDR2 SVGAGI. The CDR3 region is CASSYNPGNTIYF. The CDR3 bases are TGTGCCAGCAGTTATAACCCAGGAAACACCATATATTTT.

The J gene is TRBJ2-1, the V gene TRBV6-5; 9 bases line up with TRBD1. The CDR3 extends over 15 amino acids. J was trimmed by 5 bases and V by 5 bases; bases with no gene match: 7. Germline CDR1 reads MNHEY; CDR2 reads SVGAGI. CDR3 region: CASSTGTGPHNEQFF. The CDR3 DNA is TGTGCCAGCAGTACGGGGACAGGGCCCCACAATGAGCAGTTCTTC.

This clonotype was seen only a few times. V usage is TRBV6-2 or TRBV6-3 and J usage is TRBJ2-7; 8 bases line up with TRBD1. CDR1 and CDR2 (germline): MNHEY, SVGEGT. This CDR3 spans 15 amino acids. J gave up 5 bases and V 0 bases, and 6 bases lay outside the gene matches. CDR3 coding DNA: TGTGCCAGCAGTTACTCAACAGGGGGTTGGGACGAGCAGTACGTC. It is translated as CASSYSTGGWDEQYV.

This clonotype was picked up many times. The chain employs TRBV20-1 and TRBJ2-3, with 7 positions matching TRBD2. The CDR3 extends over 12 amino acids. Germline CDR1 reads DFQATT; CDR2 reads SNEGSKA (reference sequence). The ends lost 6 bases at V and 4 bases at J; junction bases unmatched: 4. This chain's CDR3 is CSAEGGPDTQYF. The CDR3, as DNA: TGCAGTGCGGAGGGAGGGCCAGATACGCAGTATTTT.

This clonotype has more than one count but fewer than ten. V gene TRBV19 combines with J gene TRBJ2-1, with D possibly being TRBD1 or TRBD2 (5 bases each). Trimming removed 1 base from V and 15 bases from J, with 13 bases in between. CDR3 length: 12 residues. The germline V gene has CDR1 LNHDA and CDR2 SQIVND (reference sequence). The CDR3 loop reads CASSIGFGDRFF. Here the CDR3 DNA reads TGTGCCAGTAGTATAGGTTTCGGGGACCGGTTCTTC.

This clonotype came up many times. The rearrangement joins TRBV28 to TRBJ1-5; the D is unclear. Trimming left V 7 bases short and J 7 bases short, with 14 bases between. Germline CDR1 is MDHEN and CDR2 is SYDVKM. CDR3 length: 13 amino acids. For the CDR3, the DNA is TGTGCCAGCAACTCCCCCCTTTACCAGCCCCAGCATTTT. It yields the protein CASNSPLYQPQHF. The full variable domain, in which reference TRBV28 and TRBJ1-5 provide the parts outside the CDR3, is DVKVTQSSRYLVKRTGEKVFLECVQDMDHENMFWYRQDPGLGLRLIYFSYDVKMKEKGDIPEGYSVSREKKERFSLILESASTNQTSMYLCASNSPLYQPQHFGDGTRLSIL.

A few counts support this clonotype. The V call is TRBV5-4, the J call TRBJ2-5; TRBD2 aligns across 7 bases. The V gene's germline CDR1 is SGHNT and CDR2 YYREEE (reference sequence). This CDR3 region has 15 residues. Losses at the gene ends were 2 bases for V and 1 base for J; bases not matched to a gene: 5. This chain's CDR3 is CASSFSGSSQETQYF. The CDR3 coding sequence is TGTGCCAGCAGCTTTAGCGGGTCCTCCCAAGAGACCCAGTACTTC.

This clonotype was seen at least ten times. The V and J genes are TRBV4-1 and TRBJ1-5, with 9 bases fitting TRBD1. J gave up 7 bases and V 1 base, and 8 bases lay outside the gene matches. Germline V lookup: CDR1 MGHRA, CDR2 YSYEKL. The CDR3 consists of 16 residues. The CDR3 DNA follows: TGCGCCAGCAGCCAAGGCCCCACAGGGGGCTGGCAGCCCCAGCATTTT. Protein sequence: CASSQGPTGGWQPQHF.

This clonotype was observed a handful of times. The chain recombines TRBV7-3 with TRBJ2-2; tentative D call: TRBD1 (6 bases). Trimming pared 5 bases from V and 2 bases from J, leaving 12 bases between. CDR1 is SGHTA, CDR2 FQGTGA, per germline. The CDR3 is 15 residues long. Written as DNA, the CDR3 is TGTGCCAGCAGCATAGGGGGTAGCAACACCGGGGAGCTGTTTTTT. This sequence encodes CASSIGGSNTGELFF.

V and J are TRBV6-5 and TRBJ1-1; D possibly corresponds to TRBD1 (5 bases). Germline loops: CDR1 MNHEY, CDR2 SVGAGI. CDR3 length equals 16 residues. The V end lost 7 bases, the J end lost 5 bases, and 23 bases lay between the germline ends. CDR3 region: CASTRISGITRTEAFF. The DNA for the CDR3 is TGTGCCAGCACCAGAATTTCAGGGATAACGCGAACTGAAGCTTTCTTT.

This clonotype has more than one count but fewer than ten. The chain carries TRBV12-3 or TRBV12-4 and TRBJ2-2; no firm D call. The CDR3 is 15 residues long. V was clipped by 10 bases and J by 2 bases, with 17 bases between them. The CDR3 DNA is TGTGCCACCTCACACACTCGATTCAACACCGGGGAGCTGTTTTTT. This gives the protein CATSHTRFNTGELFF.

This clonotype was seen repeatedly, ten times or more. The CDR3 is CASSETPDPSYGYTF. CDR3 DNA sequence: TGTGCCAGCAGCGAAACCCCGGACCCTTCCTATGGCTACACCTTC. This rearrangement joins TRBV9 to TRBJ1-2; D is undetermined. There are 15 residues in the CDR3. V lost 3 bases, J lost 4 bases, and 16 bases lay in between. Germline V gives CDR1 SGDLS, CDR2 YYNGEE.

The sample holds a few counts of this clonotype. J is TRBJ2-3 and V is TRBV5-1; 8 bases align to TRBD2. The CDR3 extends over 16 amino acids. J lost 0 bases, V lost 5 bases, and 8 bases had no gene match. Germline-derived CDR1 and CDR2 are SGHRS and YFSETQ. CDR3: CASRSSSGLSTDTQYF. DNA for the CDR3: TGCGCCAGCAGGAGCTCTAGCGGGCTCAGCACAGATACGCAGTATTTT.

The chain recombines TRBV27 with TRBJ2-3, with a weak D call TRBD2 (6 bases). V was cut by 6 bases and J by 3 bases, with 13 bases left in between. The CDR3 length is 14 residues. Germline values: CDR1 MNHEY, CDR2 SMNVEV (reference sequence). The CDR3 reads CASRKWGVTDTQYF. For the CDR3, the DNA is TGTGCCAGCAGGAAATGGGGGGTAACAGATACGCAGTATTTT.

This chain uses TRBV15 with TRBJ2-3; 9 positions agree with TRBD1. The CDR3 sequence is 17 residues long. The junction had 14 bases not matched to a gene; V was cut back by 1 base and J by 9 bases. The germline V gene has CDR1 LNHNV and CDR2 YYDKDF (reference sequence). In DNA, the CDR3 is TGTGCCACCAGCAGAGGTACAGGGGACAGGGCCTCGGCGACGCAGTATTTT. This encodes CATSRGTGDRASATQYF. Filled out from reference TRBV15 and TRBJ2-3, the complete variable domain reads DAMVIQNPRYQVTQFGKPVTLSCSQTLNHNVMYWYQQKSSQAPKLLFHYYDKDFNNEADTPDNFQSRRPNTSFCFLDIRSPGLGDTAMYLCATSRGTGDRASATQYFGPGTRLTVL.

V usage is TRBV7-2 and J usage is TRBJ2-2; TRBD2 is a possible D gene (5 bases). This CDR3 spans 14 amino acids. The ends were cut back, 8 bases at V and 0 bases at J, with 10 bases in the middle. From germline, CDR1 is SGHTA and CDR2 FQGNSA. CDR3 sequence (DNA): TGTGCCAGCTCCACTAGATCGAACACCGGGGAGCTGTTTTTT. Amino acids: CASSTRSNTGELFF. The complete variable domain, with remaining parts taken from reference TRBV7-2 and TRBJ2-2, reads GAGVSQSPSNKVTEKGKDVELRCDPISGHTALYWYRQSLGQGLEFLIYFQGNSAPDKSGLPSDRFSAERTGGSVSTLTIQRTQQEDSAVYLCASSTRSNTGELFFGEGSRLTVL.

This clonotype has ten or more counts. The chain joins TRBV12-3 or TRBV12-4 to TRBJ2-5; 9 nucleotides agree with TRBD2. The length of the CDR3 is 20 residues. Trimming at V came to 5 bases and at J to 5 bases, leaving 24 bases not matched to a gene. Written as DNA, the CDR3 is TGTGCCAGCAGTCCGCGGCGGGGGGGCCTTTTCGTCGGGGATCGCGAGACCCAGTACTTC. It codes for CASSPRRGGLFVGDRETQYF.

This clonotype was picked up many times. V gene TRBV7-2 combines with J gene TRBJ1-5; D is uncertain. This CDR3 spans 15 amino acids. Germline V lookup: CDR1 SGHTA, CDR2 FQGNSA. Trimming left V 0 bases short and J 2 bases short, with 8 bases between. Here the CDR3 reads CASSLALGGNQPQHF. In DNA form, the CDR3 reads TGTGCCAGCAGCTTAGCCTTGGGAGGCAATCAGCCCCAGCATTTT.

The rearrangement uses TRBV6-5 and TRBJ2-2; D remains ambiguous. Per germline, CDR1 MNHEY and CDR2 SVGAGI. This CDR3 has 12 amino acids. The V gene lost 5 bases and the J gene lost 7 bases, with 8 bases spanning the gap. The CDR3 loop reads CASSQTFGELFF. The CDR3 nucleotides are TGTGCCAGCAGTCAGACTTTCGGGGAGCTGTTTTTT.

This clonotype occurred a few times. V is TRBV7-3 and J is TRBJ2-1, with D perhaps TRBD2 (6 bases). Germline V gene data show CDR1 as SGHTA and CDR2 as FQGTGA. Trimming stripped 4 bases from V and 8 bases from J, with 18 bases between. This CDR3 spans 15 amino acids. In DNA, the CDR3 is TGTGCCAGCAGCTCGGGGGTACAGGCGACAGATGAGCAGTTCTTC. It yields the protein CASSSGVQATDEQFF.

This clonotype was counted between two and nine times. The chain uses TRBV18 and TRBJ1-1; TRBD1 agrees at 8 bases. V lost 2 bases and J lost 3; bases outside the gene matches: 5. The CDR3 contains 15 residues. CDR1 and CDR2 from the germline V gene are KGHSH and LQKENI. CDR3 loop: CASSPRTGRDTEAFF. For the CDR3, the DNA is TGTGCCAGCTCACCAAGGACAGGGAGGGACACTGAAGCTTTCTTT.